The T cell receptor beta chain described here comes from a study of Graves' ophthalmopathy and Graves' hyperthyroidism. Regarding the study as a whole: Ophthalmopathy progression cases were predicted by the model with approximately 70% sensitivity and 72.22% specificity.

Worth noting for this clonotype: Its antigen is still unknown.

Absence of ophthalmopathy within 18 months of follow-up defined stable hyperthyroidism. Aged 18 to 65, hyperthyroidism patients had been newly diagnosed, with under 2 months' duration. Each diagnosis was determined on the basis of clinical symptoms, serum thyroxine, TRAb, thyroid ultrasound and orbital computed tomography. This CDR3 is built from 16 residues. The V gene end was trimmed by 3 bases and the J gene end by 0 bases; junction bases not matched to a gene: 4. Germline assignment: CDR1 MGHRA and CDR2 YSYEKL. Transcripts of RNA were the source for amplifying TCR beta CDR3 regions. An initial RT-PCR round employing HTBI primers preceded a second-round multiplex PCR. TCRdb passed the multiplex PCR reads through MiXCR, listing each CDR3 protein once. The data hold 600,000 to 650,000 distinct CDR3 sequences, with about 20% observed a single time.

Sequencing used peripheral blood. The clonotype originates from a woman younger than 30 with stable Graves' hyperthyroidism. Some clones in this sample may be carry-over from other donors' samples. This chain joins TRBV4-1 and TRBJ1-5, with TRBD1 identical over 8 bases. CDR3 DNA sequence: TGCGCCAGCAGCCAGCCAACAGGGGGTAGCAATCAGCCCCAGCATTTT. Protein product: CASSQPTGGSNQPQHF.